These 29 T cell receptor beta chains were sequenced from one sample in a study of OX40 agonist ivuxolimab in advanced cancers. Sequencing was performed with immunoSEQ multiplex PCR; in TCRdb, only in-frame clones are kept and a portion is missing. The repertoire holds 45,000 to 55,000 clones, with 94% as singletons. The sequenced sample was CD4+ or CD8+ T cells sorted from blood, obtained in a trial of the OX40 agonist ivuxolimab. These receptors were taken from an adult with an advanced solid tumor such as melanoma, head and neck, liver or kidney cancer.

The chain uses TRBV28 and TRBJ2-1; TRBD2 is a possible D gene (5 bases). The CDR3 is 14 amino acids. V was pared by 8 bases and J by 3 bases, with 14 bases between. Germline V CDR1 and CDR2: MDHEN, SYDVKM. Here the CDR3 reads CASASVRDYNEQFF. The CDR3 region has the DNA TGTGCCAGCGCCTCCGTACGGGACTACAATGAGCAGTTCTTC.

The chain uses TRBV4-3 and TRBJ2-2, with a possible D match to TRBD2 (6 bases). Trimming cost V 3 bases and J 6 bases, with 11 bases left between them. The CDR3 extends over 14 amino acids. From germline, CDR1 is LGHNA and CDR2 YSLEER. The CDR3 protein is CASSQNGGSGELFF. In nucleotides, the CDR3 is TGCGCCAGCAGCCAGAACGGGGGTTCCGGGGAGCTGTTTTTT.

The rearrangement uses TRBV20-1 and TRBJ2-3; D not certain. Germline CDR1 reads DFQATT; CDR2 reads SNEGSKA (reference sequence). The CDR3 is 11 amino acids. V lost 3 bases, J lost 8 bases, and 9 bases lay in between. Here the CDR3 reads CSARDPSTQYF. CDR3 in DNA: TGCAGTGCTAGGGACCCTAGTACGCAGTATTTT.

The V and J genes are TRBV28 and TRBJ1-2; 11 nucleotides agree with TRBD1. This CDR3 region has 20 residues. The junction had 15 bases not matched to a gene; V was cut back by 3 bases and J by 0 bases. Germline V gene lookup returns CDR1 MDHEN and CDR2 SYDVKM. CDR3 amino acids: CASSFAVQKDRGRANYGYTF. For the CDR3, the DNA is TGTGCCAGCAGTTTCGCCGTCCAAAAGGACAGGGGGCGAGCTAACTATGGCTACACCTTC.

The chain is built from TRBV19 and TRBJ2-7; 8 nucleotides agree with TRBD1. Germline trimming cut 6 bases from V and 1 base from J; bases unmatched to any gene: 11. This CDR3 region has 16 residues. The germline V gene has CDR1 LNHDA and CDR2 SQIVND (reference sequence). CDR3 nucleotides: TGTGCCAGTAGCGCAACCCGACAGGGGAAGTCCTACGAGCAGTACTTC. Its translation: CASSATRQGKSYEQYF.

The rearrangement links TRBV27 to TRBJ1-2; D gene unclear. The CDR3 runs to 15 residues. V lost 2 bases, J lost 3 bases, and 13 bases lay in between. Germline CDR1 reads MNHEY; CDR2 reads SMNVEV (reference sequence). CDR3 residues: CASSLNPSYYYGYTF. DNA for the CDR3: TGTGCCAGCAGTTTAAATCCGAGCTATTACTATGGCTACACCTTC.

The CDR3 sequence is CASSNPPNTGELFF. For the CDR3, the DNA is TGTGCCAGCAGCAACCCCCCGAACACCGGGGAGCTGTTTTTT. The chain links TRBV5-4 to TRBJ2-2, with no clear D. The germline V gene has CDR1 SGHNT and CDR2 YYREEE (reference sequence). The CDR3 spans 14 residues. Trimming removed 4 bases at V and 0 bases at J, with 7 bases between.

V usage is TRBV27 and J usage is TRBJ2-1; D is perhaps TRBD1 (5 bases). The CDR3 runs to 14 residues. Germline V gene data show CDR1 as MNHEY and CDR2 as SMNVEV (reference sequence). V was shortened by 6 bases and J by 5 bases, with 14 bases between the two germline ends. The CDR3 sequence is CASSDMGPDNEQFF. The CDR3 DNA follows: TGTGCCAGCAGCGACATGGGGCCAGACAATGAGCAGTTCTTC.

The genes are TRBV7-9 and TRBJ2-2; 12 positions match TRBD2. With 5 bases clipped from V and 4 bases from J, the junction kept 5 bases outside the gene matches. The CDR3 contains 16 residues. Per the germline V gene, CDR1 is SEHNR and CDR2 is FQNEAQ (reference sequence). CDR3 nucleotides: TGTGCCAGCAGCACGACTAGCGGGGGCACCACCGGGGAGCTGTTTTTT. Protein: CASSTTSGGTTGELFF. The full variable domain, completed using reference TRBV7-9 and TRBJ2-2, is DTGVSQNPRHKITKRGQNVTFRCDPISEHNRLYWYRQTLGQGPEFLTYFQNEAQLEKSRLLSDRFSAERPKGSFSTLEIQRTEQGDSAMYLCASSTTSGGTTGELFFGEGSRLTVL.

The chain recombines TRBV7-9 with TRBJ2-5; 9 bases agree with TRBD2. This CDR3 comprises 16 residues. The junction had 7 bases not matched to a gene; V was cut back by 1 base and J by 4 bases. Germline-derived CDR1 and CDR2 are SEHNR and FQNEAQ (reference sequence). The CDR3 protein is CASSLDGSGSRETQYF. CDR3 bases: TGTGCCAGCAGCTTAGATGGTAGCGGGAGTAGAGAGACCCAGTACTTC.

The J gene is TRBJ1-2, the V gene TRBV29-1; 7 positions agree with TRBD1. The V segment lost 3 bases and the J segment 4 bases; nucleotides outside the gene matches: 5. The germline CDR1 and CDR2 sequences are SQVTM and ANQGSEA. This CDR3 has 13 residues. CDR3 loop: CSVDPQGFYGYTF. CDR3 bases: TGCAGCGTTGATCCACAGGGGTTCTATGGCTACACCTTC.

The rearrangement joins TRBV4-3 to TRBJ2-6, with no clear D. Per germline, CDR1 LGHNA and CDR2 YSLEER. This CDR3 is 12 amino acids long. V was trimmed by 6 bases and J by 2 bases, leaving 2 bases between them. This CDR3 is CASSAGANVLTF. The DNA for the CDR3 is TGCGCCAGCAGTGCTGGGGCCAACGTCCTGACTTTC.

The chain uses TRBV10-3 and TRBJ1-1; a weak D match, TRBD1 (5 bases). This CDR3 has 15 amino acids. Germline CDR1 reads ENHRY; CDR2 reads SYGVKD. With 8 bases removed from V and 1 base from J, the gap between germline ends came to 17 bases. The CDR3 sequence is CAIHQPGAGNTEAFF. Written as DNA, the CDR3 is TGTGCCATCCACCAACCTGGGGCGGGGAACACTGAAGCTTTCTTT.

This chain joins TRBV2 and TRBJ2-7, with TRBD2 matching over 9 bases. Germline V gives CDR1 SNHLY, CDR2 FYNNEI. V shed 4 bases and J 0 bases; nucleotides not matched to a gene: 7. This CDR3 comprises 16 residues. Written as DNA, the CDR3 is TGTGCCAGCAGTGCCCTCCCTAGCGGGAACTCCTACGAGCAGTACTTC. This sequence encodes CASSALPSGNSYEQYF.

This rearrangement joins TRBV2 to TRBJ2-7, with 11 bases fitting TRBD1. The ends lost 7 bases at V and 3 bases at J; junction bases unmatched: 5. The CDR3 covers 14 residues. Germline lookup yields CDR1 SNHLY and CDR2 FYNNEI. The CDR3 DNA follows: TGTGCCAGCACCGAGGGGACAGGGGGCTACGAGCAGTACTTC. Its protein product is CASTEGTGGYEQYF.

This clone was seen just once. The chain links TRBV4-1 to TRBJ2-7; D remains ambiguous. The V end lost 1 base, the J end lost 3 bases, and 13 bases lay between the germline ends. Germline assignment: CDR1 MGHRA and CDR2 YSYEKL. This CDR3 region has 15 residues. DNA of the CDR3: TGCGCCAGCAGCCAAGGCGGTCAGGCTTTCTACGAGCAGTACTTC. Its translation: CASSQGGQAFYEQYF.

J is TRBJ2-7 and V is TRBV11-3; 8 bases map to TRBD1. The V segment lost 5 bases and the J segment 3 bases; nucleotides outside the gene matches: 9. This CDR3 spans 15 amino acids. From germline, CDR1 is SGHNT and CDR2 YENEEA. The CDR3 loop reads CASSPADRALYEQYF. In DNA form, the CDR3 reads TGTGCCAGCAGCCCCGCGGACAGGGCTCTCTACGAGCAGTACTTC.

The J gene is TRBJ2-5, the V gene TRBV19; 8 bases are shared with TRBD2. The V gene end was trimmed by 9 bases and the J gene end by 8 bases; junction bases not matched to a gene: 11. The CDR3 is made up of 13 amino acids. CDR1 and CDR2 from the germline V gene are LNHDA and SQIVND (reference sequence). CDR3 nucleotide sequence: TGTGCCAGCACTACGGGGGGGCTAGACACCCAGTACTTC. This translates into CASTTGGLDTQYF.

This clone was found once. The V call is TRBV18, the J call TRBJ2-7; TRBD2 agrees at 7 bases. This CDR3 contains 14 residues. V lost 6 bases and J lost 6; bases outside the gene matches: 11. Germline V gives CDR1 KGHSH, CDR2 LQKENI. The CDR3 region is CASSDTGGSLEQYF. The CDR3 DNA is TGTGCCAGCTCCGACACGGGAGGCTCACTCGAGCAGTACTTC.

CDR3 protein: CASSLLSSYSYEQYF. The CDR3 coding sequence is TGTGCCAGCAGCTTGCTAAGTTCTTACTCCTACGAGCAGTACTTC. The rearrangement joins TRBV5-5 to TRBJ2-7; D is uncertain. The V end lost 1 base, the J end lost 0 bases, and 11 bases lay between the germline ends. This CDR3 is built from 15 residues. Germline-derived CDR1 and CDR2 are SGHKS and YYEKEE (reference sequence).

This chain's CDR3 is CASASGVTDTQYF. The CDR3 DNA reads TGTGCCAGCGCTTCAGGGGTGACAGATACGCAGTATTTT. The chain is built from TRBV27 and TRBJ2-3; a weak D match, TRBD1 (6 bases). The CDR3 runs 13 residues. V lost 8 bases and J 3 bases, leaving 12 bases between the germline ends. Per germline, CDR1 MNHEY and CDR2 SMNVEV (reference sequence).

The chain is built from TRBV7-9 and TRBJ2-1, with TRBD2 matching over 12 bases. This CDR3 has 16 amino acids. The ends lost 5 bases at V and 9 bases at J; junction bases unmatched: 11. Germline V gives CDR1 SEHNR, CDR2 FQNEAQ (reference sequence). In nucleotides, the CDR3 is TGTGCCAGCAGCAGCCTGACTAGCGGGGGCCGTCTTGAGCAGTTCTTC. This gives the protein CASSSLTSGGRLEQFF.

The rearrangement joins TRBV7-6 to TRBJ2-7, with TRBD2 identical over 7 bases. There are 14 residues in the CDR3. The V gene end was trimmed by 3 bases and the J gene end by 2 bases; junction bases not matched to a gene: 4. CDR1 is SGHVS, CDR2 FNYEAQ, per germline. CDR3 protein: CASSLGGTPYEQYF. CDR3 nucleotide sequence: TGTGCCAGCAGCTTGGGGGGGACCCCCTACGAGCAGTACTTC.

The chain has TRBV7-9 and TRBJ1-1; TRBD1 might be the D (6 bases). Trimming took off 6 bases at V and 3 bases at J, with 20 bases between the two ends. Per germline, CDR1 SEHNR and CDR2 FQNEAQ (reference sequence). CDR3 length: 16 residues. In DNA form, the CDR3 reads TGTGCCAGCAGATCCACAGGGCTCCGGGGGGACACTGAAGCTTTCTTT. It translates to CASRSTGLRGDTEAFF.

Only one count was recorded for this clone. The V call is TRBV5-1, the J call TRBJ1-3; no firm D call. CDR3 length equals 15 residues. Germline CDR1 reads SGHRS; CDR2 reads YFSETQ. Trimming cost V 0 bases and J 1 base, with 8 bases left between them. This chain's CDR3 is CASSLVGDSGNTIYF. For the CDR3, the DNA is TGCGCCAGCAGCTTGGTTGGGGATTCTGGAAACACCATATATTTT.

The chain combines TRBV29-1 with TRBJ2-7; 9 bases map to TRBD2. The CDR3 has 10 residues. J lost 12 bases, V lost 7 bases, and 7 bases had no gene match. Germline CDR1 is SQVTM and CDR2 is ANQGSEA. This CDR3 is CSAVAGAVYF. The CDR3 coding sequence is TGCAGCGCAGTAGCGGGAGCGGTGTACTTC.

This rearrangement joins TRBV2 to TRBJ2-1; 9 bases agree with TRBD2. Germline V lookup: CDR1 SNHLY, CDR2 FYNNEI. V trimming: 11 bases; J trimming: 3 bases; junction bases outside the gene matches: 8. The length of the CDR3 is 14 residues. The CDR3 protein is CAASRTSDYNEQFF. CDR3 DNA sequence: TGTGCCGCTTCGAGGACTAGCGACTACAATGAGCAGTTCTTC.

The V gene is TRBV2, the J gene TRBJ2-5; no reliable D call. The CDR3 runs to 15 residues. V lost 1 base to trimming and J lost 1 base, with 10 bases between them. CDR1 and CDR2 (germline): SNHLY, FYNNEI. CDR3 DNA: TGTGCCAGCAGTGAAGGGCAGGAGATCCAAGAGACCCAGTACTTC. Translating gives CASSEGQEIQETQYF. The whole variable domain, filled in from reference TRBV2 and TRBJ2-5, reads EPEVTQTPSHQVTQMGQEVILRCVPISNHLYFYWYRQILGQKVEFLVSFYNNEISEKSEIFDDQFSVERPDGSNFTLKIRSTKLEDSAMYFCASSEGQEIQETQYFGPGTRLLVL.

The chain couples TRBV27 to TRBJ2-1; unclear D gene. The CDR3 is 13 residues long. The germline CDR1 and CDR2 sequences are MNHEY and SMNVEV (reference sequence). Trimming took 4 bases from V and 0 from J, leaving 4 bases between them. The CDR3 DNA follows: TGTGCCAGCAGTTCGAGCTCCTACAATGAGCAGTTCTTC. This gives the protein CASSSSSYNEQFF.